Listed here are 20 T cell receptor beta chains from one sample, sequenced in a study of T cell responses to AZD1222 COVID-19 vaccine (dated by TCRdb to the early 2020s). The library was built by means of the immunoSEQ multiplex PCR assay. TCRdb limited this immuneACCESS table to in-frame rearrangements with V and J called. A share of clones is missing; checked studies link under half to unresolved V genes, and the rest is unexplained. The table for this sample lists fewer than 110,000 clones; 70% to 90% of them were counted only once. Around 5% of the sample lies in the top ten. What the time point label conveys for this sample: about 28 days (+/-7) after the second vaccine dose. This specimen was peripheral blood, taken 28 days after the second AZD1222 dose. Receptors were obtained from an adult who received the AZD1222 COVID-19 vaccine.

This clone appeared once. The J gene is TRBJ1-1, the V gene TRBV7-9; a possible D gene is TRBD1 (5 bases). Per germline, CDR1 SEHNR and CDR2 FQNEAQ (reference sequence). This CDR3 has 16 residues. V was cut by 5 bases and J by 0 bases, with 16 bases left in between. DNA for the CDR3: TGTGCCAGCAGCCCCCCCCTTGACAGAGTGAACACTGAAGCTTTCTTT. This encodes CASSPPLDRVNTEAFF.

As DNA, the CDR3 is TGTGCCAGTACCCGGGACAGGGGTGTTGTTGATGGCTACACCTTC. Residues: CASTRDRGVVDGYTF. V and J are TRBV19 and TRBJ1-2, with 10 bases identical to TRBD1. CDR3 size: 15 residues. From germline, CDR1 is LNHDA and CDR2 SQIVND (reference sequence). Losses at the gene ends were 7 bases for V and 6 bases for J; bases not matched to a gene: 11. Full variable domain (remainder filled in from reference TRBV19 and TRBJ1-2): DGGITQSPKYLFRKEGQNVTLSCEQNLNHDAMYWYRQDPGQGLRLIYYSQIVNDFQKGDIAEGYSVSREKKESFPLTVTSAQKNPTAFYLCASTRDRGVVDGYTFGSGTRLTVV.

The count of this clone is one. The CDR3 sequence is CASSYSRGAGELFF. DNA of the CDR3: TGTGCCAGCAGTTACTCGAGGGGCGCCGGGGAGCTGTTTTTT. V is TRBV6-6 and J is TRBJ2-2, with D possibly called TRBD1 or TRBD2 (5 bases each). The CDR3 runs 14 residues. The germline gives CDR1 MNHNY, CDR2 SVGAGI (reference sequence). Trimming cost V 0 bases and J 6 bases, with 8 bases left between them.

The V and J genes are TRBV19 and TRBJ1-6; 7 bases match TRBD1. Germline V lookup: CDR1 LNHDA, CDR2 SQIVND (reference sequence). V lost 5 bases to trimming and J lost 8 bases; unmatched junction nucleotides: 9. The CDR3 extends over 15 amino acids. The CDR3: CASSDEGAGDSPLHF. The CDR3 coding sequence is TGTGCCAGTAGTGATGAGGGGGCGGGTGATTCACCCCTCCACTTT. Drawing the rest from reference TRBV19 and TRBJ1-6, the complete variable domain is DGGITQSPKYLFRKEGQNVTLSCEQNLNHDAMYWYRQDPGQGLRLIYYSQIVNDFQKGDIAEGYSVSREKKESFPLTVTSAQKNPTAFYLCASSDEGAGDSPLHFGNGTRLTVT.

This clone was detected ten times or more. The CDR3 reads CAISVTGQGSTYEQYF. CDR3 coding DNA: TGTGCCATCAGTGTGACGGGACAGGGCTCTACCTACGAGCAGTACTTC. The chain uses TRBV10-3 and TRBJ2-7; TRBD1 matches at 9 bases. With V trimmed by 4 bases and J by 2 bases, 9 bases remained unmatched. CDR3 length: 16 residues. Germline V gene sequence: CDR1 ENHRY, CDR2 SYGVKD.

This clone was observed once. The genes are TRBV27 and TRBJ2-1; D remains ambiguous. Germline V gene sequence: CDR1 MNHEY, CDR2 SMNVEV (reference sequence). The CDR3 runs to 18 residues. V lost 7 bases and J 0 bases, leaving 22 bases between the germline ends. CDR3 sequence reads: CASTLSLDGPSSYNEQFF. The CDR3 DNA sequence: TGTGCCAGCACCCTCTCCCTTGACGGTCCAAGCTCCTACAATGAGCAGTTCTTC.

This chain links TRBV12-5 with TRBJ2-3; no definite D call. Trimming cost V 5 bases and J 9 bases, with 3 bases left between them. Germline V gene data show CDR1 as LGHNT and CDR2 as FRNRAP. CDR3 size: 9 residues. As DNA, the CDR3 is TGTGCTAGTGGTACAACGCAGTATTTT. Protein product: CASGTTQYF.

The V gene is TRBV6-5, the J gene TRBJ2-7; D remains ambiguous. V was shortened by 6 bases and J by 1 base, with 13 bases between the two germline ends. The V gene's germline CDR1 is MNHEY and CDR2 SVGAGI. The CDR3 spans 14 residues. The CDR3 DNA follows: TGTGCCAGCAGGCTTTTTGAGGAGTCCTACGAGCAGTACTTC. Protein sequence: CASRLFEESYEQYF.

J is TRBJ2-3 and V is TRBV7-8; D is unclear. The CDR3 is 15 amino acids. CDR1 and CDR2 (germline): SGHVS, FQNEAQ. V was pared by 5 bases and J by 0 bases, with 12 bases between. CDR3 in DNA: TGTGCCAGCAGCATGTCCGGGCGTAGCACAGATACGCAGTATTTT. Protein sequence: CASSMSGRSTDTQYF.

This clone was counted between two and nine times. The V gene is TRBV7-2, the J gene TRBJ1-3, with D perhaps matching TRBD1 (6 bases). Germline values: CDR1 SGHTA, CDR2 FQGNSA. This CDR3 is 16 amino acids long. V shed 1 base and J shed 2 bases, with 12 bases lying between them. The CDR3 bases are TGTGCCAGCAGCTTAGGGACAGTTTTGGCTGGAAACACCATATATTTT. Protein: CASSLGTVLAGNTIYF.

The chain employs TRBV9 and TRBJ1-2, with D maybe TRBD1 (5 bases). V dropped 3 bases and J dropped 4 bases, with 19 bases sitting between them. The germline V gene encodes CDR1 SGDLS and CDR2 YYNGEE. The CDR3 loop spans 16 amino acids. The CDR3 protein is CASSAGGPTGTYGYTF. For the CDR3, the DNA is TGTGCCAGCAGCGCCGGTGGCCCAACAGGTACCTATGGCTACACCTTC.

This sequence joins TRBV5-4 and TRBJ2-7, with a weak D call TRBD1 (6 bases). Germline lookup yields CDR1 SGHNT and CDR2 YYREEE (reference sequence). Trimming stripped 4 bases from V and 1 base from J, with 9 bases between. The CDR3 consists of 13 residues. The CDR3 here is CASSRDTSYEQYF. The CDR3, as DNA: TGTGCCAGCAGCCGGGACACGTCCTACGAGCAGTACTTC.

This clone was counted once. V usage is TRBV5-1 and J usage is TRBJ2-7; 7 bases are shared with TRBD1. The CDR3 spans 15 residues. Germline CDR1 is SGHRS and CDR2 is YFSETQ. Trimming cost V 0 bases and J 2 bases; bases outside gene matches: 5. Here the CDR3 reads CASSLDRTGTYEQYF. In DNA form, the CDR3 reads TGCGCCAGCAGCTTGGATCGGACAGGAACCTACGAGCAGTACTTC.

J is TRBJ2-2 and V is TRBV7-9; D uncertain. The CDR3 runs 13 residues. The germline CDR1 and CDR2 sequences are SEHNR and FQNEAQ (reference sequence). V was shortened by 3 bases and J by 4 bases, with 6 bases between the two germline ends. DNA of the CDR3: TGTGCCAGCAGCTTTGGACCCACCGGGGAGCTGTTTTTT. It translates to CASSFGPTGELFF. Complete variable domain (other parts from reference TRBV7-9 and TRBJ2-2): DTGVSQNPRHKITKRGQNVTFRCDPISEHNRLYWYRQTLGQGPEFLTYFQNEAQLEKSRLLSDRFSAERPKGSFSTLEIQRTEQGDSAMYLCASSFGPTGELFFGEGSRLTVL.

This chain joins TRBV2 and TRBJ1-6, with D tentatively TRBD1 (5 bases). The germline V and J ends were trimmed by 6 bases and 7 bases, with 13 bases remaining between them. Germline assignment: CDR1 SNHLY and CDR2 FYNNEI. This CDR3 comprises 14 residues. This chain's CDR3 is CASRSDSENSPLHF. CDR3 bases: TGTGCCAGCAGAAGCGACAGTGAGAATTCACCCCTCCACTTT.

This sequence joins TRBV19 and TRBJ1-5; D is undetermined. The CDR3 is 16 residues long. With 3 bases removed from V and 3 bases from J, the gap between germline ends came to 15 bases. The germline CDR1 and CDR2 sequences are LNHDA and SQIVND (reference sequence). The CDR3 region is CASSIATAQPNQPQHF. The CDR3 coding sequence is TGTGCCAGTAGTATTGCGACTGCTCAACCCAATCAGCCCCAGCATTTT.

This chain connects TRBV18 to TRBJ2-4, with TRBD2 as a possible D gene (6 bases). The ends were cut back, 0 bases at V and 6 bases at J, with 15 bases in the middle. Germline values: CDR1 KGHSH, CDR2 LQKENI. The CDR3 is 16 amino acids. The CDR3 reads CASSPPSGGRGNIQYF. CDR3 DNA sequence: TGTGCCAGCTCACCACCTAGCGGCGGACGCGGAAACATTCAGTACTTC.

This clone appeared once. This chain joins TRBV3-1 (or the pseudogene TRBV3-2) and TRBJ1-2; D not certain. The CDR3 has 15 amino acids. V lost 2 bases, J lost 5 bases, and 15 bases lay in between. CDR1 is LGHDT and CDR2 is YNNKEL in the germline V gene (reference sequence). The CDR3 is CASSQLVPAEYGYTF. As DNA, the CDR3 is TGTGCCAGCAGCCAACTCGTCCCAGCCGAATATGGCTACACCTTC.

The CDR3 sequence: CASSSNSGQGDSPLHF. Here the CDR3 DNA reads TGTGCCAGTAGTAGTAATTCGGGACAGGGCGATTCACCCCTCCACTTT. This chain links TRBV19 with TRBJ1-6; 9 nucleotides align to TRBD1. The V segment lost 4 bases and the J segment 8 bases; nucleotides outside the gene matches: 9. This CDR3 is 16 amino acids long. CDR1 is LNHDA and CDR2 is SQIVND in the germline V gene (reference sequence).

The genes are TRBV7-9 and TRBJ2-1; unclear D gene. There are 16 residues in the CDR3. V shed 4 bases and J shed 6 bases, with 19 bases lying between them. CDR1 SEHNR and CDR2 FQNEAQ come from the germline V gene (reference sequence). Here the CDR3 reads CASSSYRAKESNEQFF. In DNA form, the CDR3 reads TGTGCCAGCAGCTCATACCGGGCCAAGGAATCCAATGAGCAGTTCTTC.